This T cell receptor beta chain is drawn from a study of blood T cell repertoires in COVID-19. Study overall: Two negative PCRs, clearance, or symptom resolution had been documented for recovered Cohort 3 donors.

CDR1 and CDR2 from the germline V gene are SNHLY and FYNNEI. The CDR3 has 15 residues. Trimming took 3 bases from V and 7 from J; bases not matched to a gene: 7. The data were produced by immunoSEQ multiplex PCR, yet TCRdb's version contains in-frame clones alone and is incomplete. Among approximately 250,000 clones listed, 88% were seen once. All enrollees were roughly 18 to 100 years old and from fewer than 25 US areas. Clinical history as reported by participants underpinned cohort assignment. This receptor was obtained from an older woman in a cohort exposed to, infected with or recovered from COVID-19 (not recorded which). The rearrangement links TRBV2 to TRBJ2-5, with 11 bases identical to TRBD2. Sequenced input: PBMCs or T cells enriched from blood (not recorded which). The CDR3 region is CASSDLAGGEGTQYF. CDR3 sequence (DNA): TGTGCCAGCAGTGACTTAGCGGGAGGGGAGGGGACCCAGTACTTC.